This T cell receptor beta chain was captured in a study of cytomegalovirus exposure and HLA in healthy donors. Study-level information: The same platform used for the 500 to 850 first-cohort repertoires was also used for the 100 to 150 validation repertoires, as a later analysis reported.

The CDR3 covers 15 residues. The germline V gene has CDR1 MNHNS and CDR2 SASEGT. Between the trimmed V and J ends, which lost 6 bases and 2 bases, there was a span of 14 bases. On this clone itself: Antigen: not known.

Study results and limitations: Researchers reported that a few CMV-associated chains were confirmed in vitro as CMV antigen-specific. Reports described diagnosis of cytomegalovirus status by the classifier as highly specific and sensitive.

Repertoires were generated with immunoSEQ multiplex PCR, while TCRdb's copy carries only in-frame clones and drops some. The table shows about 190,000 clones, with approximately 80% occurring only once. Separate from the approximately 670-subject first cohort, the approximately 120-subject validation cohort was the one that the donors belonged to. This TCR was recovered from a man aged 18 to 29 in good health and CMV-seropositive. Sample: PBMCs. The gene calls are TRBV6-1 and TRBJ2-4; D is possibly TRBD1 (5 bases). DNA for the CDR3: TGTGCCAGCAGGGCAATACAGGCCTCCAAAAACATTCAGTACTTC. This gives the protein CASRAIQASKNIQYF.